This T cell receptor (beta chain) was retrieved from a study of cytomegalovirus exposure and HLA in healthy donors (dated by TCRdb to between 2016 and 2019). In terms of the full investigation: According to a later analysis, the 120 or so validation repertoires were produced on the same platform as the approximately 610 repertoires of the first cohort. The study was designed to test whether signatures of past pathogen exposure could be identified by cataloging public T cell receptors. A separate validation cohort of 100 to 150 different subjects was used in addition to the roughly 640-subject first cohort. To predict cytomegalovirus infection status, the study combined high-throughput TCR immunosequencing, statistical association of individual TCRs with disease status, and machine learning. The paper's findings and limits, for the study overall: A later analysis found that TCRs clustered in the first cohort also tended to co-occur in the roughly 120 validation repertoires, with 94% of cluster scores above 0. Across donors, most TCR sequences were observed very rarely, whereas some public TCRs were present in many individuals. A few of the identified cytomegalovirus-associated TCR beta chains were confirmed in vitro to be specific for cytomegalovirus antigens. The authors suggested that the approach could potentially be extended to other disease states and immunological phenotypes. A later analysis lacked HLA typing for the validation cohort, so it scored co-occurrence in that cohort across all 120 repertoires. In both the original and validation cohorts, the classifier was reported to diagnose cytomegalovirus status with high specificity and sensitivity. The study listed approximately 150 TCR beta chains as associated with cytomegalovirus.

The library was produced with the immunoSEQ multiplex PCR assay. Turning to the authors' computational methods: A statistical classification framework was built to diagnose cytomegalovirus status from the catalog of TCR beta chain sequences. The table comes from immuneACCESS by way of TCRdb, which keeps in-frame sequences with V and J called. Part of the clones is missing from these tables; in studies checked, under half for an unresolved V gene and the rest for unknown reasons. V, J and clone size are those of that table, while D and trimming were read from the DNA. The sample contains 80,000 to 100,000 clones, roughly 84% of them found a single time. The ten largest clones take up 6.3% of the sample. This clone was seen a single time. Its antigen target is currently unknown. Within one base of it there is no much larger clone, and no base qualities were kept. The donors belonged to the validation cohort of over a hundred subjects, which was separate from the roughly 670-subject first cohort.

The sample comprised PBMCs. The origin of this receptor is a young man in good health and CMV-seropositive.

The nucleotide sequence reads TGTGCCAGCTCACCAACTATCCAAGAGACCCAGTACTTC. It codes for CASSPTIQETQYF. The chain joins TRBV18 to TRBJ2-5; the D gene remains uncertain. Its CDR3 holds 13 amino acids, cysteine through phenylalanine. Only the CDR3 region is kept as DNA, spanning 39 bases read in frame from base 1. In the germline V gene, CDR1 corresponds to KGHSH and CDR2 to LQKENI. V is pared back by 2 bases and J by 1 base, with 5 bases lying between the germline termini.